These T cell receptor beta chains were read from a single sample in a study of blood T cell repertoires in COVID-19. Produced via immunoSEQ multiplex PCR; TCRdb's table is partial and in-frame only. The table has approximately 440,000 clones, approximately 86% seen once. The sample comprised PBMCs or T cells enriched from blood (not recorded which). These receptors were obtained from a woman under 30 who had recovered from COVID-19. CDR3s leave out the opening cysteine and the closing phenylalanine or tryptophan.

V	J	CDR3
TRBV19	TRBJ2-2	ASSIGKGLGVGELF
TRBV7-7	TRBJ2-5	ASSPLQGLSETQY
TRBV30	TRBJ1-1	AWNPRNGQPF
TRBV19	TRBJ1-2	ASRVRQLDNYGYT
TRBV5-4	TRBJ2-3	ASSSARDRASTDTQY
TRBV6-5	TRBJ1-2	ASSYALGGGYT
TRBV7-9	TRBJ1-5	ASSLVTGAGGQPQH
TRBV25-1	TRBJ2-1	ASSAASGPYNEQF
TRBV7-9	TRBJ1-2	ASSLSVTDSLNYGYT
TRBV5-1	TRBJ1-2	ASSPKPGKTGNHYGYT
TRBV5-1	TRBJ2-5	ASSFSVAEQETQY
TRBV11-2	TRBJ2-2	ASSISRELF
TRBV7-9	TRBJ1-2	ASSSHQDQPRDT
TRBV10-3	TRBJ1-1	AISSEVSQNTEAF
TRBV6-5	TRBJ1-1	ASSPPGSTEAF
TRBV12-3/TRBV12-4	TRBJ1-2	ASSFGGGYGYT
TRBV4-1	TRBJ1-4	ASSQEFGTGGGKLF
TRBV7-8	TRBJ1-2	ASSLASADYGYT
TRBV27	TRBJ2-1	ASSLSRPPEGYEQF
TRBV29-1	TRBJ1-2	SVDRGANYGYT
TRBV5-6	TRBJ1-5	ASSIGTGGQPQH
TRBV6-2/TRBV6-3	TRBJ2-2	ASSRNSGENTGELF
TRBV4-1	TRBJ2-3	ASSVLAGGTDTQY
TRBV2	TRBJ1-5	ASSGGGNSNQPQH
TRBV6-5	TRBJ1-4	ASSYSTGLNEKLF
TRBV7-2	TRBJ1-2	ASSLGVQGVGYT
TRBV6-5	TRBJ2-5	ASSYESGVEVTQY
TRBV2	TRBJ1-1	ASSETREAF
TRBV19	TRBJ1-1	ASSKDRNTEAF
TRBV5-1	TRBJ2-7	ASTPTDPRYEQY
TRBV19	TRBJ2-3	ASSTSLAGGGTDTQY
TRBV4-2	TRBJ2-2	ASSQEGAGLGELF
TRBV6-5	TRBJ1-5	ASRSVGDQPQH
TRBV29-1	TRBJ1-3	SVIGGHHGNTIY
TRBV14	TRBJ2-1	ASSPLTGGPLNEQF
TRBV7-9	TRBJ1-1	ASSLQGPTEAF
TRBV4-1	TRBJ2-6	ASSQVSRFSGANVLT
TRBV5-4	TRBJ2-7	ASSLDANEQY
TRBV7-9	TRBJ1-6	ASSRGGGGNSPLH
TRBV6-5	TRBJ1-2	ASSLDGDNYGYT
TRBV4-1	TRBJ1-2	ASSPEDLPGADYGYT
TRBV5-1	TRBJ1-1	ASSLTTDTEAF
TRBV3-1/TRBV3-2	TRBJ2-1	ASGLSTINNEQF
TRBV7-2	TRBJ1-3	ASSLVGGDTIY